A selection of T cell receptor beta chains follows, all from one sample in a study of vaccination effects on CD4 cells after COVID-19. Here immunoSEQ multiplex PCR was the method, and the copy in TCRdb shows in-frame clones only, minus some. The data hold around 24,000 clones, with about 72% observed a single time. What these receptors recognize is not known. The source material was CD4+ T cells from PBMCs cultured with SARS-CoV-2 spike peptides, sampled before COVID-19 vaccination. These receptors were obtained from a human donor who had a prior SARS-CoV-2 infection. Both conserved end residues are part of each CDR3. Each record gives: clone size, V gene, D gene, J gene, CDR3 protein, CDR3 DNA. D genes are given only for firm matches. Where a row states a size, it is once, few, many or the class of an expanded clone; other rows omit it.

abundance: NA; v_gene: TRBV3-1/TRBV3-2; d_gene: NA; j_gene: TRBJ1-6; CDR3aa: CASRKGLAGTYNSPLHF; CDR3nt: TGTGCCAGCAGAAAAGGGCTAGCGGGGACCTATAATTCACCCCTCCACTTT
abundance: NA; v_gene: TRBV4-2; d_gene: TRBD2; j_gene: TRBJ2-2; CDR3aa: CASSQPGLAIITGELFF; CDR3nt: TGTGCCAGCAGCCAGCCGGGACTAGCTATAATCACCGGGGAGCTGTTTTTT
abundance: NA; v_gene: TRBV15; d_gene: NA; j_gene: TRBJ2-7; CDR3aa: CATSSSQGSTPHYEQYF; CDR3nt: TGTGCCACCAGCAGCTCGCAGGGGTCCACTCCCCACTACGAGCAGTACTTC
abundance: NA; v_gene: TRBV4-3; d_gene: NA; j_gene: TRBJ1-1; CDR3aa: CASSQERRLGAFF; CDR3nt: TGCGCCAGCAGCCAAGAAAGAAGGTTGGGGGCTTTCTTT
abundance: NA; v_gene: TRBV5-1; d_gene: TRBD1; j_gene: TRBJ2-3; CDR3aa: CASTPGQGTDTQYF; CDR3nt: TGCGCCAGCACCCCAGGACAGGGCACAGATACGCAGTATTTT
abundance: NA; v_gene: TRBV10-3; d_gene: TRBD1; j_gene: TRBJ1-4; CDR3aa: CAISGTGVTNEKLFF; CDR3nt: TGTGCCATCAGTGGAACAGGGGTGACTAATGAAAAACTGTTTTTT
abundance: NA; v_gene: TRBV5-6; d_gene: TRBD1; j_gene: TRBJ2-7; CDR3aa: CASSLKDRVYETYEQYF; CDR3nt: TGTGCCAGCAGCTTGAAGGACAGGGTGTATGAGACCTACGAGCAGTACTTC
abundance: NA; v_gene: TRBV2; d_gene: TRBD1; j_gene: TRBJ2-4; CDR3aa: CASSVTGTTKNIQYF; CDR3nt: TGTGCCAGCAGTGTGACAGGGACGACCAAAAACATTCAGTACTTC
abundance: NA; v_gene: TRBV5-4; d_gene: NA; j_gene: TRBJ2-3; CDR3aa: CASSLVGQSMDTQYF; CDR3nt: TGTGCCAGCAGCTTGGTAGGGCAGAGCATGGATACGCAGTATTTT
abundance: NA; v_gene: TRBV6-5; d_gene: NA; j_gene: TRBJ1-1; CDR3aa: CASSYVWNTEAFF; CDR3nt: TGTGCCAGCAGTTACGTCTGGAACACTGAAGCTTTCTTT
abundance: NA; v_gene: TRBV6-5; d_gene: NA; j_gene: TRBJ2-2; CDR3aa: CASRQGNTGELFF; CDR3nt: TGTGCCAGCAGACAGGGGAACACCGGGGAGCTGTTTTTT
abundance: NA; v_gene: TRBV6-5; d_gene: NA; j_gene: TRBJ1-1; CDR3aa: CASSYTPVDTEAFF; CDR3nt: TGTGCCAGCAGTTATACCCCGGTGGACACTGAAGCTTTCTTT
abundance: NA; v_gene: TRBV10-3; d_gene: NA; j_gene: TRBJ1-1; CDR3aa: CAITKTENTEAFF; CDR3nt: TGTGCCATCACCAAGACGGAGAACACTGAAGCTTTCTTT
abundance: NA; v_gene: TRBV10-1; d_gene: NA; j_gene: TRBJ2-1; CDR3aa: CASTESWAPYNEQFF; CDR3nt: TGCGCCAGCACGGAAAGCTGGGCACCCTACAATGAGCAGTTCTTC
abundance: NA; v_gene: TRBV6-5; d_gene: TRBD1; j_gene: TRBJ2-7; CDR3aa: CASRRQGEWGYEQYF; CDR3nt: TGTGCCAGCAGGCGACAGGGGGAATGGGGCTACGAGCAGTACTTC
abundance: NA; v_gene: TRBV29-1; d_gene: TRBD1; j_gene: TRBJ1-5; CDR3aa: CSVEPDRGQPQHF; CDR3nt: TGCAGCGTTGAACCGGACAGGGGACAGCCCCAGCATTTT
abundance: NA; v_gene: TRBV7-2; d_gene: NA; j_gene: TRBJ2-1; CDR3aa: CASSLQGGGYNEQFF; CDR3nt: TGTGCCAGCAGCTTACAGGGAGGTGGATACAATGAGCAGTTCTTC
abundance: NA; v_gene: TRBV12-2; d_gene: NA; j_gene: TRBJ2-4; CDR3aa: CASIRQAGGPENIQYF; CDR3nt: TGTGCAAGTATCCGCCAAGCGGGAGGGCCGGAAAACATTCAGTACTTC
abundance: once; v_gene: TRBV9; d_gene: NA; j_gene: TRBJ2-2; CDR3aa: CASSVDPYTGELFF; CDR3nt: TGTGCCAGCAGCGTAGATCCGTACACCGGGGAGCTGTTTTTT
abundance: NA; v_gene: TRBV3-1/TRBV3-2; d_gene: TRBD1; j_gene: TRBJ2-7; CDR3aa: CASSQGTGTYEQYF; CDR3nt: TGTGCCAGCAGCCAAGGGACAGGGACTTACGAGCAGTACTTC
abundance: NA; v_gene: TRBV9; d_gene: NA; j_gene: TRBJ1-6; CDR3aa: CASSVAGQSSYNSPLHF; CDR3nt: TGTGCCAGCAGCGTAGCTGGTCAGAGCTCCTATAATTCACCCCTCCACTTT
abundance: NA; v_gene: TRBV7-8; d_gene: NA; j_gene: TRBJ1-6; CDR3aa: CASRRGSTRESNSPLHF; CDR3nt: TGTGCCAGCAGGAGGGGGTCGACTCGGGAGTCTAATTCACCCCTCCACTTT
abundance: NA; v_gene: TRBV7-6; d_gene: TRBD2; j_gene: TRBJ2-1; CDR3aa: CASSPLAGSFNEQFF; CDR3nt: TGTGCCAGCAGCCCCCTAGCGGGTAGTTTCAATGAGCAGTTCTTC
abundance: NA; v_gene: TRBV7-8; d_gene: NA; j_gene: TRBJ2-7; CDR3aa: CASSLGPTHYEQYF; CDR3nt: TGTGCCAGCAGCTTAGGACCGACCCACTACGAGCAGTACTTC
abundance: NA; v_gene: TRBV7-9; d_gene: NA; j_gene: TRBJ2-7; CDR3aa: CASSFGPAGDYEQYF; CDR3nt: TGTGCCAGCAGCTTTGGTCCTGCAGGGGACTACGAGCAGTACTTC
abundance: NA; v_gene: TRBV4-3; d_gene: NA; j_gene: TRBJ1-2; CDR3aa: CASSQRRTTYGYTF; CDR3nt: TGCGCCAGCAGCCAACGGAGGACTACCTATGGCTACACCTTC
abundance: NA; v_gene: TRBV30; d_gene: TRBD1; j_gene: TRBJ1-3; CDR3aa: CAWGQGLEGNTIYF; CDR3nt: TGTGCCTGGGGACAGGGTCTTGAGGGAAACACCATATATTTT
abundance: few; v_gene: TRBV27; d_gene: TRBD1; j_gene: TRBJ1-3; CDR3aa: CASSLTGTGNTIYF; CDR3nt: TGTGCCAGCAGCTTGACAGGGACTGGAAACACCATATATTTT
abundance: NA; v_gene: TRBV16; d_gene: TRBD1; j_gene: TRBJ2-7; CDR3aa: CASSLPGQGLYEQYF; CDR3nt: TGTGCCAGCAGCCTTCCGGGACAGGGGCTTTACGAGCAGTACTTC
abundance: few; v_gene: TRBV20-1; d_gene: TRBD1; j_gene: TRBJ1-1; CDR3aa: CSASTPGQGNTEAFF; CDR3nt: TGCAGTGCTAGTACTCCGGGACAGGGGAACACTGAAGCTTTCTTT
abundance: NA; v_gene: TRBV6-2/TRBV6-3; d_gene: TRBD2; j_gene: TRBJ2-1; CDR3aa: CASSYLAGDYNEQFF; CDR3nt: TGTGCCAGCAGTTACCTAGCGGGGGACTACAATGAGCAGTTCTTC
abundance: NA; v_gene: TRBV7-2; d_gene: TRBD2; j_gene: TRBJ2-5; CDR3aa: CASSLLVGLVKETQYF; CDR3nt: TGTGCCAGCAGCTTATTGGTCGGACTAGTAAAAGAGACCCAGTACTTC
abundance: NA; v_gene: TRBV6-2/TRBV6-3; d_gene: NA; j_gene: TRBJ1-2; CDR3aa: CASSYSYYGYTF; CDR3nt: TGTGCCAGCAGTTACTCGTACTATGGCTACACCTTC
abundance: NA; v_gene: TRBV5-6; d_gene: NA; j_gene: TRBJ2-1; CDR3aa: CASSLRGLYEQFF; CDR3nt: TGTGCCAGCAGCCTCCGCGGTCTTTATGAGCAGTTCTTC
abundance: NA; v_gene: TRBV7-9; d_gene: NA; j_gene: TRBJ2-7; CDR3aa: CASSPYAGRTYEQYF; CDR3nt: TGTGCCAGCAGCCCCTATGCGGGACGAACCTACGAGCAGTACTTC
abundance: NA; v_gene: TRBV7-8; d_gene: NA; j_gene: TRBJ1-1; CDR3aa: CASSFLNTEAFF; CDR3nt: TGTGCCAGCAGCTTCCTCAACACTGAAGCTTTCTTT
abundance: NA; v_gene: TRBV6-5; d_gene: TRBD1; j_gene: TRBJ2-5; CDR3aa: CASLQGTEETQYF; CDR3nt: TGTGCCAGCCTACAGGGGACCGAAGAGACCCAGTACTTC
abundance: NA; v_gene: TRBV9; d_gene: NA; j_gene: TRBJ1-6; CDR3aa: CASSVGGSSPLHF; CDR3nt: TGTGCCAGCAGCGTAGGCGGTTCTTCACCCCTCCACTTT
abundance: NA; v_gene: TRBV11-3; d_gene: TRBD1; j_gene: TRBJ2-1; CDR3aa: CASSSTGVGNEQFF; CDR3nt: TGTGCCAGCAGCTCAACAGGGGTGGGGAATGAGCAGTTCTTC
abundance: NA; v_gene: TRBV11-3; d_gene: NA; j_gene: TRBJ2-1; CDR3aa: CASSLSPDSNEQFF; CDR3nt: TGTGCCAGCAGCTTATCCCCGGACAGCAATGAGCAGTTCTTC